The 19 T cell receptor beta chains reported below all come from one sample, sequenced in a study of shared clonotypes between healthy human individuals. The repertoire was sequenced with immunoSEQ multiplex PCR; TCRdb's copy has only in-frame clones and lacks some. Of some 2,500,000 clones listed, roughly 92% were seen once; the top ten hold 0.37%. The specimen sequenced was naive CD4+ T cells from PBMCs. The subset is: CD45RA+ positively selected. These receptors all come from a man aged 18 to 35 in good health. Some clones in this sample may be carry-over from other donors' samples.

The chain has TRBV28 and TRBJ1-2; D might be TRBD1 (5 bases). Germline CDR1 and CDR2: MDHEN and SYDVKM. With 7 bases removed from V and 3 bases from J, the gap between germline ends came to 15 bases. This CDR3 has 14 amino acids. The CDR3 nucleotides read TGTGCCAGCACCGCTGGGGGGACTGACTATGGCTACACCTTC. It specifies CASTAGGTDYGYTF.

This clone was detected only a few times. The chain employs TRBV19 and TRBJ1-1; D might be TRBD1 (6 bases). V was pared by 1 base and J by 5 bases, with 17 bases between. Germline-derived CDR1 and CDR2 are LNHDA and SQIVND (reference sequence). The CDR3 is 16 amino acids. The CDR3 DNA follows: TGTGCCAGTAGTATAGGGAGACAGGCCGTGCGAACTGAAGCTTTCTTT. This gives the protein CASSIGRQAVRTEAFF.

The chain has TRBV29-1 and TRBJ2-7, with no clear D. The germline CDR1 and CDR2 sequences are SQVTM and ANQGSEA. The CDR3 is 12 amino acids. Trimming removed 4 bases at V and 3 bases at J, with 10 bases between. CDR3 sequence (DNA): TGCAGCGTTGGGGTTGAAATCTACGAGCAGTACTTC. It encodes CSVGVEIYEQYF.

The CDR3 DNA is TGTGCCATCAGTGAGGGACTAGCGGGACCCCAAGGAGGCTACGAGCAGTACTTC. It is translated as CAISEGLAGPQGGYEQYF. The chain joins TRBV10-3 to TRBJ2-7; 12 positions agree with TRBD2. This CDR3 region has 18 residues. The V gene's germline CDR1 is ENHRY and CDR2 SYGVKD. Unmatched junction bases numbered 11, after V lost 2 bases and J lost 3 bases.

The V gene is TRBV5-5, the J gene TRBJ1-2; D is perhaps TRBD1 (6 bases). Deletions cut 1 base from V and 6 bases from J, with 16 bases between. The CDR3 covers 15 residues. Germline CDR1 SGHKS, CDR2 YYEKEE (reference sequence). CDR3 nucleotide sequence: TGTGCCAGCAGCTTGACGGGGGCGCGGTCAGATGGCTACACCTTC. Protein: CASSLTGARSDGYTF.

A single count supports this clone. The V gene is TRBV9, the J gene TRBJ2-7, with TRBD1 identical over 11 bases. Germline CDR1 and CDR2: SGDLS and YYNGEE. V lost 3 bases to trimming and J lost 6 bases; unmatched junction nucleotides: 11. The CDR3 spans 16 residues. This chain's CDR3 is CASSGTGGLQFSEQYF. CDR3 sequence (DNA): TGTGCCAGCAGCGGGACAGGGGGCCTCCAATTCTCCGAGCAGTACTTC.

The chain uses TRBV4-2 and TRBJ2-7; D gene unclear. This CDR3 region has 15 residues. The V and J ends lost 2 bases and 7 bases respectively, with 18 bases between them. The germline CDR1 and CDR2 sequences are LGHNA and YNFKEQ. The CDR3 coding sequence is TGTGCCAGCAGCCAACCCCAAGAATCCCTGGGAGAGCAGTACTTC. Residues: CASSQPQESLGEQYF.

This clone was seen a few times. The chain links TRBV2 to TRBJ1-1; D may be TRBD1 (5 bases). CDR1 is SNHLY and CDR2 is FYNNEI in the germline V gene. The CDR3 length is 12 residues. V lost 7 bases and J lost 5, with 11 bases in between. The CDR3 spells CASKPDRTEAFF. The CDR3 coding sequence is TGTGCCAGCAAACCCGACAGAACTGAAGCTTTCTTT.

The V gene is TRBV2, the J gene TRBJ1-4; D not resolved. V was pared by 7 bases and J by 5 bases, with 11 bases between. Germline values: CDR1 SNHLY, CDR2 FYNNEI. The CDR3 consists of 13 residues. The CDR3 DNA follows: TGTGCCAGCAAGGCAGGAGTGAATGAAAAACTGTTTTTT. This gives the protein CASKAGVNEKLFF. The full variable domain, in which reference TRBV2 and TRBJ1-4 provide the parts outside the CDR3, is EPEVTQTPSHQVTQMGQEVILRCVPISNHLYFYWYRQILGQKVEFLVSFYNNEISEKSEIFDDQFSVERPDGSNFTLKIRSTKLEDSAMYFCASKAGVNEKLFFGSGTQLSVL.

The rearrangement joins TRBV5-4 to TRBJ1-2; 8 bases are shared with TRBD1. This CDR3 comprises 15 residues. V was pared by 1 base and J by 2 bases, with 4 bases of the junction left unmatched. Germline V gene data show CDR1 as SGHNT and CDR2 as YYREEE (reference sequence). The CDR3 sequence is CASSLLDRENYGYTF. DNA for the CDR3: TGTGCCAGCAGCTTGTTGGACAGGGAAAACTATGGCTACACCTTC.

The chain is built from TRBV6-1 and TRBJ1-1; D unresolved. V was pared by 6 bases and J by 1 base, with 12 bases between. This CDR3 region has 14 residues. Per germline, CDR1 MNHNS and CDR2 SASEGT. CDR3 DNA sequence: TGTGCCAGCAGCGTCGGGTCTCCGAACACTGAAGCTTTCTTT. Translating gives CASSVGSPNTEAFF.

The V and J genes are TRBV25-1 and TRBJ2-2; D is perhaps TRBD1 or TRBD2 (5 bases each). Per the germline V gene, CDR1 is MGHDK and CDR2 is SYGVNS. The CDR3 consists of 15 residues. Trimming left V 0 bases short and J 5 bases short, with 10 bases between. This CDR3 is CASSEYRGATGELFF. In DNA, the CDR3 is TGTGCCAGCAGTGAATATAGAGGGGCTACCGGGGAGCTGTTTTTT. The full variable domain, rest sourced from reference TRBV25-1 and TRBJ2-2, is EADIYQTPRYLVIGTGKKITLECSQTMGHDKMYWYQQDPGMELHLIHYSYGVNSTEKGDLSSESTVSRIRTEHFPLTLESARPSHTSQYLCASSEYRGATGELFFGEGSRLTVL.

The chain couples TRBV5-1 to TRBJ2-2; D remains ambiguous. The CDR3 extends over 15 amino acids. V shed 5 bases and J shed 6 bases, with 17 bases lying between them. From germline, CDR1 is SGHRS and CDR2 YFSETQ. DNA of the CDR3: TGCGCCAGCAGATCCGCGGTTTTCGGACCCGGGGAGCTGTTTTTT. This gives the protein CASRSAVFGPGELFF.

J is TRBJ2-2 and V is TRBV4-1; D tentatively fits TRBD1 or TRBD2 (5 bases each). Between the trimmed V and J ends, which lost 2 bases and 1 base, there was a span of 23 bases. The CDR3 has 20 residues. The germline gives CDR1 MGHRA, CDR2 YSYEKL. The chain's CDR3 is CASSQFHPTRDVKNTGELFF. The CDR3 DNA reads as TGCGCCAGCAGCCAATTCCATCCGACCAGGGACGTAAAGAACACCGGGGAGCTGTTTTTT.

The chain carries TRBV11-2 and TRBJ1-4; 8 positions agree with TRBD1. This CDR3 region has 15 residues. The J segment lost 0 bases and the V segment lost 7 bases, leaving 4 bases of the junction unmatched. The germline gives CDR1 SGHAT, CDR2 FQNNGV. DNA for the CDR3: TGTGCCAGCAACCAACAGGGGGCAACTAATGAAAAACTGTTTTTT. This translates into CASNQQGATNEKLFF.

CDR3 sequence: CASSLTGVSSYEQYF. The CDR3 DNA reads TGTGCCAGCAGCCTGACAGGGGTCAGCTCCTACGAGCAGTACTTC. This chain connects TRBV7-9 to TRBJ2-7; 8 bases line up with TRBD1. Germline V CDR1 and CDR2: SEHNR, FQNEAQ (reference sequence). The trim removed 5 bases at V and 0 bases at J, leaving 6 bases unmatched. This CDR3 contains 15 residues.

In this sample, this clone turned up once. The V gene is TRBV5-1, the J gene TRBJ1-1, with 7 bases fitting TRBD1. Germline V CDR1 and CDR2: SGHRS, YFSETQ. V lost 2 bases, J lost 3 bases, and 10 bases stayed unmatched. The CDR3 spans 16 residues. CDR3 sequence: CASSFRPTGADTEAFF. The CDR3, as DNA: TGCGCCAGCAGCTTCAGACCAACAGGGGCGGACACTGAAGCTTTCTTT.

This rearrangement joins TRBV27 to TRBJ2-2; 8 bases are shared with TRBD1. The CDR3 sequence is 16 residues long. J was trimmed by 5 bases and V by 3 bases; bases with no gene match: 8. Looked up from germline, CDR1 is MNHEY and CDR2 is SMNVEV (reference sequence). The CDR3 sequence: CASSLRTGQGTGELFF. CDR3 coding DNA: TGTGCCAGCAGTTTGCGTACAGGACAGGGAACCGGGGAGCTGTTTTTT.

Remarks on this clone: The same CDR3 can be traced to other DNA sequences in this sample. This chain links TRBV5-1 with TRBJ2-7; a possible D gene is TRBD2 (6 bases). Trimming removed 2 bases from V and 2 bases from J, with 11 bases in between. The germline V gene has CDR1 SGHRS and CDR2 YFSETQ. The CDR3 totals 14 residues. DNA of the CDR3: TGCGCCAGCAGCTTCGAGGGAGGCCCCTACGAGCAGTACTTC. Translated: CASSFEGGPYEQYF.